Below, 18 T cell receptor beta chains from the same sample are listed, as sequenced in a study of shared clonotypes between healthy human individuals. Generated by immunoSEQ multiplex PCR, the TCRdb table keeps only in-frame clones and is missing some. The sample carries about 2.3 million clones, 85% to 95% recorded once. The sample comprised naive CD4+ T cells from PBMCs. Documented subset: CD45RA+ positively selected. These receptors originate from a man younger than 35 in good health. Some clones in this sample may be carry-over from other donors' samples.

Remarks on this clone: Mismatch with germline at one junction end may stem from a read error. The chain employs TRBV6-1 and TRBJ1-5; D is perhaps TRBD1 (5 bases). This CDR3 has 14 residues. Looked up from germline, CDR1 is MNHNS and CDR2 is SASEGT. In DNA form, the CDR3 reads TGTGCCAGCAGGGAAGGGGCGGGTGGTCAGCCCCAGCATTTT. Amino acid sequence: CASREGAGGQPQHF.

The J gene is TRBJ2-1, the V gene TRBV29-1; weak D call: TRBD2 (5 bases). Trimming stripped 7 bases from V and 1 base from J, with 14 bases between. CDR3 size: 14 residues. Germline lookup yields CDR1 SQVTM and CDR2 ANQGSEA. CDR3 loop: CSAEEGVSYNEQFF. Here the CDR3 DNA reads TGCAGCGCAGAAGAGGGAGTTTCCTACAATGAGCAGTTCTTC.

The chain joins TRBV14 to TRBJ2-7; 12 bases align to TRBD2. There are 22 residues in the CDR3. Germline V gene lookup returns CDR1 SGHDN and CDR2 FVKESK. The ends lost 0 bases at V and 2 bases at J; junction bases unmatched: 20. For the CDR3, the DNA is TGTGCCAGCAGCCAAGAACTATTGGGACCAGGACTAGCGGGAAGAAGGACCTACGAGCAGTACTTC. This gives the protein CASSQELLGPGLAGRRTYEQYF.

As to this clone: This sample also contains other DNA sequences that code for the same CDR3. The V gene is TRBV28, the J gene TRBJ1-2; possible D gene TRBD1, 5 bases. V shed 6 bases and J shed 4 bases, with 9 bases lying between them. CDR1 and CDR2 from the germline V gene are MDHEN and SYDVKM. The CDR3 loop spans 12 amino acids. The CDR3 loop is CASRGRGYGYTF. DNA for the CDR3: TGTGCCAGCAGGGGACGGGGCTATGGCTACACCTTC.

The chain combines TRBV18 with TRBJ2-5; unclear D gene. The V end was cut by 2 bases, the J end by 1 base, with 5 bases between. This CDR3 is 13 amino acids long. CDR1 is KGHSH and CDR2 is LQKENI in the germline V gene. CDR3 nucleotide sequence: TGTGCCAGCTCACCAGACGCCCAAGAGACCCAGTACTTC. As protein: CASSPDAQETQYF.

This sequence joins TRBV5-1 and TRBJ2-5; D call uncertain. The CDR3 covers 16 residues. V dropped 2 bases and J dropped 5 bases, with 19 bases sitting between them. The germline V gene has CDR1 SGHRS and CDR2 YFSETQ. In DNA form, the CDR3 reads TGCGCCAGCAGCTTAGGACCTCGATCCTTTGAGGAGACCCAGTACTTC. It is translated as CASSLGPRSFEETQYF. The whole variable domain, remainder taken from reference TRBV5-1 and TRBJ2-5, is KAGVTQTPRYLIKTRGQQVTLSCSPISGHRSVSWYQQTPGQGLQFLFEYFSETQRNKGNFPGRFSGRQFSNSRSEMNVSTLELGDSALYLCASSLGPRSFEETQYFGPGTRLLVL.

This clone appeared a few times. This CDR3 is also generated by other DNA sequences in the sample. This chain links TRBV7-2 with TRBJ1-1; D remains ambiguous. CDR3 length: 13 amino acids. Trimming removed 5 bases from V and 1 base from J, with 8 bases in between. CDR1 and CDR2 (germline): SGHTA, FQGNSA. CDR3 DNA: TGTGCCAGCAGCCCCCAAGGGAACACTGAAGCTTTCTTT. It translates to CASSPQGNTEAFF.

This chain connects TRBV6-6 to TRBJ2-7; 10 positions match TRBD2. The V gene's germline CDR1 is MNHNY and CDR2 SVGAGI (reference sequence). The CDR3 is 14 residues long. V dropped 7 bases and J dropped 5; count of bases not matched to a gene: 8. This CDR3 reads CASTTGLAGDEQYF. In nucleotides, the CDR3 is TGTGCCAGCACCACAGGGCTAGCGGGAGACGAGCAGTACTTC.

V usage is TRBV6-5 and J usage is TRBJ2-5; 8 nucleotides agree with TRBD2. The CDR3 is made up of 14 amino acids. The V and J ends lost 5 bases and 3 bases, in that order; junction bases with no gene match: 5. Germline CDR1 reads MNHEY; CDR2 reads SVGAGI. The DNA of the CDR3 is TGTGCCAGCAGTCCGTCACTAGCGGAAGAGACCCAGTACTTC. This encodes CASSPSLAEETQYF.

The V call is TRBV18, the J call TRBJ2-7, with D unclear. The CDR3 totals 14 residues. V gave up 0 bases and J gave up 6 bases, with 12 bases separating them. The germline CDR1 and CDR2 sequences are KGHSH and LQKENI. CDR3 nucleotides: TGTGCCAGCTCACCACCGCCCCAGTTCAGCGAGCAGTACTTC. It encodes CASSPPPQFSEQYF.

The chain combines TRBV7-3 with TRBJ2-1, with a tentative D call TRBD2 (5 bases). V was trimmed by 5 bases and J by 8 bases, leaving 22 bases between them. The CDR3 runs 16 residues. Germline V gene sequence: CDR1 SGHTA, CDR2 FQGTGA. The CDR3 sequence: CASSPIGVRRSDEQFF. CDR3 DNA: TGTGCCAGCAGCCCGATCGGGGTACGGAGGTCCGATGAGCAGTTCTTC.

The rearrangement joins TRBV6-5 to TRBJ2-5, with D perhaps given as TRBD1 or TRBD2 (5 bases each). CDR1 MNHEY and CDR2 SVGAGI come from the germline V gene. The CDR3 contains 14 residues. The V end lost 6 bases, the J end lost 4 bases, and 15 bases lay between the germline ends. CDR3 region: CASRGVSRPETQYF. CDR3 DNA sequence: TGTGCCAGCAGGGGGGTTTCGAGGCCAGAGACCCAGTACTTC.

J is TRBJ1-1 and V is TRBV6-5; no clear D. The CDR3 length is 14 residues. Germline-derived CDR1 and CDR2 are MNHEY and SVGAGI. V lost 6 bases to trimming and J lost 4 bases, with 15 bases between them. The CDR3 reads CASRHPRRVTEAFF. CDR3 DNA: TGTGCCAGCAGGCACCCCCGGAGGGTCACTGAAGCTTTCTTT.

The V and J genes are TRBV7-8 and TRBJ1-4; the D gene is possibly TRBD1 (6 bases). The germline V gene has CDR1 SGHVS and CDR2 FQNEAQ. The CDR3 runs to 16 residues. V was trimmed by 5 bases and J by 7 bases, leaving 20 bases between them. As DNA, the CDR3 is TGTGCCAGCAGCCCTCGGGGGGGGGCAGGTGCTGAAAAACTGTTTTTT. As protein: CASSPRGGAGAEKLFF.

Of note for this clone: Lacking the conserved final phenylalanine or tryptophan, this CDR3 likely reflects a read error. The limits of the CDR3 on the DNA are not certain, so only TCRdb's listed CDR3 is given. This rearrangement joins TRBV28 to TRBJ1-2; the listed D gene, TRBD1, was not tested against the DNA. Inclusive of both ends, the CDR3 amounts to 12 amino acids. The germline V gene has CDR1 MDHEN and CDR2 SYDVKM. CDR3 region: CASSPTGEQDDI.

V gene TRBV30 combines with J gene TRBJ1-3; possible D gene TRBD1, 5 bases. The germline CDR1 and CDR2 sequences are GTSNPN and SVGIG (reference sequence). The V gene lost 0 bases and the J gene lost 4 bases, with 13 bases spanning the gap. The CDR3 is 15 residues long. DNA for the CDR3: TGTGCCTGGAGTGTACCATGGGGGGAAGGAAACACCATATATTTT. This codes for CAWSVPWGEGNTIYF.

The rearrangement links TRBV7-5 to TRBJ1-5. TRBV7-5 is designated a pseudogene. The CDR3 extends over 13 amino acids. The CDR3 DNA reads TGTGCCAGAAGCTCCCGCACCCTAAAGCCCCAGCATTTT. Its translation is CARSSRTLKPQHF.

The chain recombines TRBV5-1 with TRBJ2-7, with D perhaps TRBD2 (6 bases). The CDR3 length is 15 residues. Germline V CDR1 and CDR2: SGHRS, YFSETQ. Trimming removed 4 bases from V and 2 bases from J, with 16 bases in between. The CDR3 sequence: CASSMEGYTTYEQYF. The CDR3 nucleotides are TGCGCCAGCAGCATGGAGGGGTATACCACCTACGAGCAGTACTTC.